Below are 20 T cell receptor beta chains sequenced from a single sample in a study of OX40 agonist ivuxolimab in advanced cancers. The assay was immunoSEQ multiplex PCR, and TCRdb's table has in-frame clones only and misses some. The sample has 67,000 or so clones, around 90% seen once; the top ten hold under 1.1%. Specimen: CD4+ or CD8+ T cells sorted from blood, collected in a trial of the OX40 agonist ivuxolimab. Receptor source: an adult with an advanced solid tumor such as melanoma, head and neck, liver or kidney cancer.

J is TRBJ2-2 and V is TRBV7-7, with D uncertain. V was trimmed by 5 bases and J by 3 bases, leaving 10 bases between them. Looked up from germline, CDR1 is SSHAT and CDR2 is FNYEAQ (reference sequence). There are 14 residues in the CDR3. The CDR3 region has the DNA TGTGCCAGCAGCCTCGGAGCCGACACCGGGGAGCTGTTTTTT. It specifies CASSLGADTGELFF.

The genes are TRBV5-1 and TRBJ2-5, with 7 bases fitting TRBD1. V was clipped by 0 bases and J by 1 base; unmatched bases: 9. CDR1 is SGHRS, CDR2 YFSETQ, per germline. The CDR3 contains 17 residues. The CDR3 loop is CASSLGGDRAAQETQYF. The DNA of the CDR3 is TGCGCCAGCAGCTTGGGAGGGGACAGAGCGGCCCAAGAGACCCAGTACTTC.

The CDR3 sequence is CASSPRVSEQEQFF. The CDR3 nucleotides are TGCGCCAGCAGCCCACGGGTCTCGGAGCAGGAGCAGTTCTTC. The genes are TRBV5-1 and TRBJ2-1, with no clear D. This CDR3 has 14 residues. Germline V lookup: CDR1 SGHRS, CDR2 YFSETQ. The germline V and J ends were trimmed by 4 bases and 10 bases, with 18 bases remaining between them. The complete variable domain, with remaining parts taken from reference TRBV5-1 and TRBJ2-1, reads KAGVTQTPRYLIKTRGQQVTLSCSPISGHRSVSWYQQTPGQGLQFLFEYFSETQRNKGNFPGRFSGRQFSNSRSEMNVSTLELGDSALYLCASSPRVSEQEQFFGPGTRLTVL.

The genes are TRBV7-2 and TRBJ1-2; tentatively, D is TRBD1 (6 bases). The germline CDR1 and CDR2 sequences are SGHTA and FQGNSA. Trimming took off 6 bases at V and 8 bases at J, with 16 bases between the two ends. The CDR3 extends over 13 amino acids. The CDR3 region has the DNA TGTGCCAGCAGTGTCGATCGCAGGGGAGGCTACACCTTC. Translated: CASSVDRRGGYTF.

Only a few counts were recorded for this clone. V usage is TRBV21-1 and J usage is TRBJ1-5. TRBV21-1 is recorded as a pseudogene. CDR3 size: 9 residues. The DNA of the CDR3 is TGTGCCAGCATAAAGCCCCAGCATTTT. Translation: CASIKPQHF.

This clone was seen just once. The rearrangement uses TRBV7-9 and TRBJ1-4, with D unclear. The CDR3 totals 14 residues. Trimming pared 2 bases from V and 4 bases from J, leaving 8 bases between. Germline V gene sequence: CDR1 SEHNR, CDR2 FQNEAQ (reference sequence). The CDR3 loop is CASSLSQRNEKLFF. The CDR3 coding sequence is TGTGCCAGCAGCTTATCACAGCGTAATGAAAAACTGTTTTTT.

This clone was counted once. The CDR3 DNA is TGTGCCAGCAGCGTAGGGAGGTTAGGCAATCAGCCCCAGCATTTT. It codes for CASSVGRLGNQPQHF. This chain uses TRBV9 with TRBJ1-5; D gene unclear. CDR3 length: 15 residues. V dropped 0 bases and J dropped 2 bases, with 9 bases sitting between them. CDR1 and CDR2 from the germline V gene are SGDLS and YYNGEE. Full variable domain (missing parts from reference TRBV9 and TRBJ1-5): DSGVTQTPKHLITATGQRVTLRCSPRSGDLSVYWYQQSLDQGLQFLIQYYNGEERAKGNILERFSAQQFPDLHSELNLSSLELGDSALYFCASSVGRLGNQPQHFGDGTRLSIL.

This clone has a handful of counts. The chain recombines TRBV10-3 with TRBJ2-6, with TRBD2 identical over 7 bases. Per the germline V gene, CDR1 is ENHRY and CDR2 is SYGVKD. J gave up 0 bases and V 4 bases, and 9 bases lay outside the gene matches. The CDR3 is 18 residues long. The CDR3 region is CAISGEGLSSSGANVLTF. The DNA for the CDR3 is TGTGCCATCAGTGGGGAGGGCCTTTCCTCCTCTGGGGCCAACGTCCTGACTTTC.

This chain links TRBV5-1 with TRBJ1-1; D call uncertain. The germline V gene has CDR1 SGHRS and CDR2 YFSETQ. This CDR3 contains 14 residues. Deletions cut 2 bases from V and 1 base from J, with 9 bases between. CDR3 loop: CASSLTDENTEAFF. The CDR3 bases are TGCGCCAGCAGCTTAACGGACGAGAACACTGAAGCTTTCTTT.

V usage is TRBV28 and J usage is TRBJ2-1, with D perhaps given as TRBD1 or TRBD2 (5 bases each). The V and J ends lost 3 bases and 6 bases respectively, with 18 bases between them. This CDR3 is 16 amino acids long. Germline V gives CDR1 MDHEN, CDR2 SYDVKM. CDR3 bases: TGTGCCAGCAGTTTTGTAGGGACCGAGACCGCCAATGAGCAGTTCTTC. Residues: CASSFVGTETANEQFF.

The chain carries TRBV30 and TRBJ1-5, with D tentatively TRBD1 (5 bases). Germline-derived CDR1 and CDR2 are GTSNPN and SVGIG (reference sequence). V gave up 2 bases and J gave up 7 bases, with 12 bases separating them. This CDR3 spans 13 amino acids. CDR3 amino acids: CAWSTQGGQPQHF. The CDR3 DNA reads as TGTGCCTGGAGTACGCAGGGCGGACAGCCCCAGCATTTT.

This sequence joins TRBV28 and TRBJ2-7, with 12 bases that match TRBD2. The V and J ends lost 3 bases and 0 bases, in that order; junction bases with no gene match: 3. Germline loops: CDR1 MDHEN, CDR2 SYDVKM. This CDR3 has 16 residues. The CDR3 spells CASSFGLAGHSYEQYF. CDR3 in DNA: TGTGCCAGCAGTTTTGGACTAGCGGGGCACTCCTACGAGCAGTACTTC.

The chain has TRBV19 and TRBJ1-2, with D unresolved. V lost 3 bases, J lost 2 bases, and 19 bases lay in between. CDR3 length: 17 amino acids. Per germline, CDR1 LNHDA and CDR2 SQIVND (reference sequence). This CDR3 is CASSIAGLRTRNYGYTF. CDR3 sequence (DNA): TGTGCCAGTAGTATCGCTGGTTTGCGGACCCGCAACTATGGCTACACCTTC.

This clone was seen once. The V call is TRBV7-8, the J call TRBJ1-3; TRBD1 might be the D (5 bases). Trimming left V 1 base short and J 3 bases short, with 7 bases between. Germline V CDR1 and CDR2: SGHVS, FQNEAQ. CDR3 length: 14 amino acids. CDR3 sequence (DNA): TGTGCCAGCAGCTTAGGAGGGGATGGAAACACCATATATTTT. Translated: CASSLGGDGNTIYF.

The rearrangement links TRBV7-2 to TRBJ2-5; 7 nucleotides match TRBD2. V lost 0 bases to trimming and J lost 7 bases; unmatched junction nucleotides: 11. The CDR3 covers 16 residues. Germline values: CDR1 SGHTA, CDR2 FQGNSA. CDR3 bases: TGTGCCAGCAGCTTAGCGGTTGGCGGGAGTTGGGGGACCCAGTACTTC. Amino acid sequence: CASSLAVGGSWGTQYF. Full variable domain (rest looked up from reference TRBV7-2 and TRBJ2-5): GAGVSQSPSNKVTEKGKDVELRCDPISGHTALYWYRQSLGQGLEFLIYFQGNSAPDKSGLPSDRFSAERTGGSVSTLTIQRTQQEDSAVYLCASSLAVGGSWGTQYFGPGTRLLVL.

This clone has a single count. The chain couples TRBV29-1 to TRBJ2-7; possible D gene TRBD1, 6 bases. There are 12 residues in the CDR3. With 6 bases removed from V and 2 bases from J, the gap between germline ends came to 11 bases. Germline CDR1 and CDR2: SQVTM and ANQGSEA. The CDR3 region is CSVAQGTYEQYF. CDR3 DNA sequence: TGCAGCGTAGCGCAGGGGACCTACGAGCAGTACTTC.

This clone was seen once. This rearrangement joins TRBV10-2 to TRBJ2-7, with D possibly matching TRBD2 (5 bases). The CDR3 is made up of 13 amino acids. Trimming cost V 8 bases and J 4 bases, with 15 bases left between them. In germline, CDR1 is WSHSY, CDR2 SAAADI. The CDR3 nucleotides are TGCGCCAGCCGGGAACTACTTATTTACGAGCAGTACTTC. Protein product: CASRELLIYEQYF.

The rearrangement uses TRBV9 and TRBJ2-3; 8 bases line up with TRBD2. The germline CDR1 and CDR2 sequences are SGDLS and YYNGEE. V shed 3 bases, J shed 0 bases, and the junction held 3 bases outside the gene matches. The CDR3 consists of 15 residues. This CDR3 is CASSGPSGSTDTQYF. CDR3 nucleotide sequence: TGTGCCAGCAGCGGACCTAGCGGGAGCACAGATACGCAGTATTTT.

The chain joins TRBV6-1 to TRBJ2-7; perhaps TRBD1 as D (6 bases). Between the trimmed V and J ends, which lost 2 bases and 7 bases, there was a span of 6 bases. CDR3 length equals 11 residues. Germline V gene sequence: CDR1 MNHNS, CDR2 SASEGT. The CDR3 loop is CASSETGEQYF. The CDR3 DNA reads TGTGCCAGCAGTGAAACAGGGGAGCAGTACTTC.

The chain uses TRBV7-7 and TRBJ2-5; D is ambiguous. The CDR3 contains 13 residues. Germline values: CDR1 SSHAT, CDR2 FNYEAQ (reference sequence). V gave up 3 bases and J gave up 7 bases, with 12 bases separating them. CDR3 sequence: CASSFDAWGTQYF. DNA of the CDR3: TGTGCCAGCAGCTTTGACGCCTGGGGGACCCAGTACTTC. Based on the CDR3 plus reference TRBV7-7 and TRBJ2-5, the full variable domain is GAGVSQSPRYKVTKRGQDVTLRCDPISSHATLYWYQQALGQGPEFLTYFNYEAQPDKSGLPSDRFSAERPEGSISTLTIQRTEQRDSAMYRCASSFDAWGTQYFGPGTRLLVL.